This T cell receptor (beta chain) was found in a study of CD8 T cells in Susac syndrome. V was pared by 4 bases and J by 1 base, with 19 bases between. CDR3 size: 17 residues. Looked up from germline, CDR1 is LGHNA and CDR2 is YSLEER. FACS enriched CD8+ TEMRA cells, while bulk CD8+ and CD4+ were negatively isolated. Reverse transcription of about 0.5 to 1 ug RNA was carried out with random hexamers. TCRdb reanalysed the immunoSEQ multiplex PCR reads using MiXCR and keeps one entry per CDR3 protein. The sample contains about 300,000 distinct CDR3 sequences, about 82% of which appear only once. This clonotype was observed a single time.

This TCR was sampled from a human donor with multiple sclerosis. Material: CD8+ T cells from PBMCs. The chain is built from TRBV4-3 and TRBJ2-5; D ambiguous. CDR3 in amino acids: CASSPSLPWRTQETQYF. The CDR3 DNA follows: TGCGCCAGCAGCCCGTCCCTGCCCTGGCGAACCCAAGAGACCCAGTACTTC.